These 2 T cell receptor beta chains share one sample of origin, sequenced in a study of technical replicates of blood from four donors. The method was immunoSEQ multiplex PCR; TCRdb's version includes in-frame clones alone and lacks a portion of them. This sample has about 94,000 clones, with around 96% found just once. Sequencing was done on a sample of T cells isolated from PBMCs. The origin of the receptors is a human donor in good health.

The chain has TRBV11-2 and TRBJ1-1, with D uncertain. V lost 0 bases and J lost 1, with 9 bases in between. Looked up from germline, CDR1 is SGHAT and CDR2 is FQNNGV. The CDR3 runs to 15 residues. The CDR3 bases are TGTGCCAGCAGCTTAGATCAGGCAGCGAACACTGAAGCTTTCTTT. Encoded protein: CASSLDQAANTEAFF.

This rearrangement joins TRBV5-4 to TRBJ1-3; D remains ambiguous. V was shortened by 1 base and J by 0 bases, with 8 bases between the two germline ends. CDR1 and CDR2 (germline): SGHNT, YYREEE (reference sequence). The CDR3 runs 15 residues. The CDR3 protein is CASSLSAGSGNTIYF. The CDR3 DNA sequence: TGTGCCAGCAGCTTGAGTGCGGGCTCTGGAAACACCATATATTTT.